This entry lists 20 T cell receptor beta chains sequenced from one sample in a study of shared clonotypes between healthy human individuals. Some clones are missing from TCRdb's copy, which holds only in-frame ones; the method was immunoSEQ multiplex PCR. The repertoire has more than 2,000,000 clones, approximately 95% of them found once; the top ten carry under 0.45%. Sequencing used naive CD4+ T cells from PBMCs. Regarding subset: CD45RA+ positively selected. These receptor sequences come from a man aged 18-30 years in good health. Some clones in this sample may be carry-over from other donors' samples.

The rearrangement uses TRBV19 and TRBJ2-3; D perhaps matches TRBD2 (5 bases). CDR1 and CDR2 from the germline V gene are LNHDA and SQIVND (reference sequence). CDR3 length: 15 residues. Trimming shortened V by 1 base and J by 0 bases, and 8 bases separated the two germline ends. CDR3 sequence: CASSIGTRSTDTQYF. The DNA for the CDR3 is TGTGCCAGTAGTATAGGCACTAGGAGCACAGATACGCAGTATTTT.

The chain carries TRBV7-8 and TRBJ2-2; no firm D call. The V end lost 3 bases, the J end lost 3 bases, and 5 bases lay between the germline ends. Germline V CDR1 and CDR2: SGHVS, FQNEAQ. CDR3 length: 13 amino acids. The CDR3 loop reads CASSFRYTGELFF. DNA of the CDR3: TGTGCCAGCAGCTTCAGATACACCGGGGAGCTGTTTTTT.

DNA for the CDR3: TGTGCCAGCAGCTTGTCAGTACAAGAGACCCAGTACTTC. Its protein is CASSLSVQETQYF. The chain has TRBV7-7 and TRBJ2-5, with D uncertain. Trimming shortened V by 3 bases and J by 2 bases, and 7 bases separated the two germline ends. Germline CDR1 and CDR2: SSHAT and FNYEAQ (reference sequence). The CDR3 contains 13 residues.

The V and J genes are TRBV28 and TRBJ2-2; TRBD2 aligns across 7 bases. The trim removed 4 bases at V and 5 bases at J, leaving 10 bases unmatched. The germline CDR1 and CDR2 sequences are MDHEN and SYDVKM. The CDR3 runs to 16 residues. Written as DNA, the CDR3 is TGTGCCAGCAGTTACTCTGGACTAGGTAGAACCGGGGAGCTGTTTTTT. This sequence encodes CASSYSGLGRTGELFF.

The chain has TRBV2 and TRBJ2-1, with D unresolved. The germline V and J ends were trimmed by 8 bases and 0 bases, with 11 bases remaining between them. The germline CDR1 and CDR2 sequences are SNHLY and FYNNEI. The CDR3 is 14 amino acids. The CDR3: CASGVRYSYNEQFF. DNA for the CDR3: TGTGCCAGCGGCGTCAGGTACTCCTACAATGAGCAGTTCTTC. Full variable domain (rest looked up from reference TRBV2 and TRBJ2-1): EPEVTQTPSHQVTQMGQEVILRCVPISNHLYFYWYRQILGQKVEFLVSFYNNEISEKSEIFDDQFSVERPDGSNFTLKIRSTKLEDSAMYFCASGVRYSYNEQFFGPGTRLTVL.

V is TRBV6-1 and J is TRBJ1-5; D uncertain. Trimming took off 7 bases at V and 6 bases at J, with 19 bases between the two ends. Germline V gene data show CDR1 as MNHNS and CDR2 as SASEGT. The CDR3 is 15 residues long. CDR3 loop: CASTGIRARGQPQHF. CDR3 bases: TGTGCCAGCACTGGTATTCGGGCGCGGGGTCAGCCCCAGCATTTT.

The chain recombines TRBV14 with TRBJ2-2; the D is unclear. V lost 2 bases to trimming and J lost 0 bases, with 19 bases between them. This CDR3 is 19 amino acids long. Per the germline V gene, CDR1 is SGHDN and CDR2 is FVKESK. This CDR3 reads CASSQRQLTSPSNTGELFF. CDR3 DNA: TGTGCCAGCAGCCAACGCCAGCTTACCTCACCTTCGAACACCGGGGAGCTGTTTTTT. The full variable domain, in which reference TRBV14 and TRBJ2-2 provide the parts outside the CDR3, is EAGVTQFPSHSVIEKGQTVTLRCDPISGHDNLYWYRRVMGKEIKFLLHFVKESKQDESGMPNNRFLAERTGGTYSTLKVQPAELEDSGVYFCASSQRQLTSPSNTGELFFGEGSRLTVL.

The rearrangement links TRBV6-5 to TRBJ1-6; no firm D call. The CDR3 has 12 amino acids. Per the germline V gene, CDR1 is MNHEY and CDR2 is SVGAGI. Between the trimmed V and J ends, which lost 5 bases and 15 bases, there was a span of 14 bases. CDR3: CASSLNRALLHF. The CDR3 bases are TGTGCCAGCAGTCTTAACCGGGCCCTCCTCCACTTT.

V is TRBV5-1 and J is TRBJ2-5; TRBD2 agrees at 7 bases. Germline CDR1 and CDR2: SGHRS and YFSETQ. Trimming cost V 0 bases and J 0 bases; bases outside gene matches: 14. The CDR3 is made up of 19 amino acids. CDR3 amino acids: CASSLGLAEGEGYQETQYF. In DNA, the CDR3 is TGCGCCAGCAGCTTGGGGCTAGCGGAAGGCGAGGGGTACCAAGAGACCCAGTACTTC. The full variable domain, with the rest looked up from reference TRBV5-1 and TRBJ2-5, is KAGVTQTPRYLIKTRGQQVTLSCSPISGHRSVSWYQQTPGQGLQFLFEYFSETQRNKGNFPGRFSGRQFSNSRSEMNVSTLELGDSALYLCASSLGLAEGEGYQETQYFGPGTRLLVL.

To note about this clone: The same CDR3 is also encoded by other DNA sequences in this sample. The CDR3 reads CASSLGSASYEQYF. The DNA of the CDR3 is TGCGCCAGCAGCTTGGGAAGTGCTTCCTACGAGCAGTACTTC. V usage is TRBV5-1 and J usage is TRBJ2-7; no clear D. The CDR3 has 14 residues. The germline V and J ends were trimmed by 0 bases and 1 base, with 8 bases remaining between them. Germline V CDR1 and CDR2: SGHRS, YFSETQ.

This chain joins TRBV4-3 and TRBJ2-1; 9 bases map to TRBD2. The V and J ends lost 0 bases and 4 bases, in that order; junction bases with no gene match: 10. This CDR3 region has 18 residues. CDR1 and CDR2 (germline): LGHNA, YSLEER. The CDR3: CASSQELVRLAEYNEQFF. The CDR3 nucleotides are TGCGCCAGCAGCCAAGAGTTGGTGCGACTAGCGGAGTACAATGAGCAGTTCTTC.

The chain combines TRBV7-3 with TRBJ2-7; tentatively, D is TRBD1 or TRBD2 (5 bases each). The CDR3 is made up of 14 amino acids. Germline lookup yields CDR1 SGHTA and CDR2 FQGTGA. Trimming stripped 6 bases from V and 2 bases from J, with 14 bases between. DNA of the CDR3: TGTGCCAGCAGTTCTTTTTCGGGGCCCTACGAGCAGTACTTC. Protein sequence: CASSSFSGPYEQYF.

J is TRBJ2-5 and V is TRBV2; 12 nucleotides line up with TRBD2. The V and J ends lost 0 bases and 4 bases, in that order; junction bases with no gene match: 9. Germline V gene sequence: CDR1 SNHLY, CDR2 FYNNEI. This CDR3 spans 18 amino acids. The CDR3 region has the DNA TGTGCCAGCAGTGAAGCGCTTCGACTAGCGGGAGCGGGAGAGACCCAGTACTTC. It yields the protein CASSEALRLAGAGETQYF.

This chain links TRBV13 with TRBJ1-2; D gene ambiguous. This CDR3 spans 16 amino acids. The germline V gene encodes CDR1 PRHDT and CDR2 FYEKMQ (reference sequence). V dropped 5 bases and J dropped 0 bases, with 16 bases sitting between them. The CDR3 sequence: CASSLPSRRTNYGYTF. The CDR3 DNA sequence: TGTGCCAGCAGCCTCCCAAGCAGGCGGACTAACTATGGCTACACCTTC.

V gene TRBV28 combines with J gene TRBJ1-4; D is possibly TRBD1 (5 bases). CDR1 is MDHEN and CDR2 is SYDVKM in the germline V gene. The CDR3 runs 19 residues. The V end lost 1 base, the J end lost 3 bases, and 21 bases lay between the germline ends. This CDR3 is CASSLLIPGLYISNEKLFF. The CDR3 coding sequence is TGTGCCAGCAGTTTATTAATTCCAGGGCTTTACATTTCTAATGAAAAACTGTTTTTT.

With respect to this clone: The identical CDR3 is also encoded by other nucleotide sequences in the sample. For the CDR3, the DNA is TGTGCCAGCAGCTTAGATAGAGGTGGCACTGAAGCTTTCTTT. Its translation: CASSLDRGGTEAFF. The chain employs TRBV11-2 and TRBJ1-1; D not certain. The V gene lost 0 bases and the J gene lost 4 bases, with 9 bases spanning the gap. This CDR3 is built from 14 residues. Germline CDR1 reads SGHAT; CDR2 reads FQNNGV.

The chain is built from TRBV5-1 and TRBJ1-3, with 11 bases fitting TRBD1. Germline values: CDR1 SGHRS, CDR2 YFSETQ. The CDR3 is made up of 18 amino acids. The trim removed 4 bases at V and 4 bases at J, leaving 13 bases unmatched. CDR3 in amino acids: CASSHSRTGGAYGNTIYF. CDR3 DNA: TGCGCCAGCAGCCATTCAAGGACAGGGGGCGCTTACGGAAACACCATATATTTT.

This chain's CDR3 is CASSRRPLAGGPRRETQYF. The CDR3 coding sequence is TGTGCCAGCAGCCGCCGTCCACTAGCGGGAGGGCCACGAAGAGAGACCCAGTACTTC. V and J are TRBV7-2 and TRBJ2-5; 13 nucleotides agree with TRBD2. V was clipped by 5 bases and J by 4 bases; unmatched bases: 16. The CDR3 consists of 19 residues. CDR1 is SGHTA, CDR2 FQGNSA, per germline.

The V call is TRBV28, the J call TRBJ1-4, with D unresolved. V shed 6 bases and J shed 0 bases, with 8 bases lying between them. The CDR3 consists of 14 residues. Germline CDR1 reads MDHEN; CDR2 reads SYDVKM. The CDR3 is CASRPEPTNEKLFF. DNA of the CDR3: TGTGCCAGCAGACCCGAGCCAACTAATGAAAAACTGTTTTTT.

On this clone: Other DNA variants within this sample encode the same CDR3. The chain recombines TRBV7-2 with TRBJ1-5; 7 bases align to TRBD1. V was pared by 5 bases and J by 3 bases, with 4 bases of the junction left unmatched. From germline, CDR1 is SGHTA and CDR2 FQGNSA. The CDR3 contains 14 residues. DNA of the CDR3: TGTGCCAGCAGCCTTGACAGGGACAATCAGCCCCAGCATTTT. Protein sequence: CASSLDRDNQPQHF.